A single sample gave rise to the 27 T cell receptor beta chains below, sequenced in a study of chemoradiotherapy in HPV16-positive cancers. Only in-frame clones appear in the TCRdb table, and some are missing; sequencing was by immunoSEQ multiplex PCR. Found here are 150 to 200 clones, around 90% of them singletons; the top ten hold approximately 16%. Sequenced here: tumor tissue, sampled from a patient who underwent chemoradiotherapy. The receptors here all came from a human donor with HPV-associated anogenital cancer.

V gene TRBV27 combines with J gene TRBJ2-5; D is unresolved. The germline gives CDR1 MNHEY, CDR2 SMNVEV (reference sequence). V lost 10 bases and J 4 bases, leaving 10 bases between the germline ends. The CDR3 runs to 11 residues. CDR3 sequence reads: CATIRGETQYF. CDR3 sequence (DNA): TGTGCCACCATAAGAGGAGAGACCCAGTACTTC.

The rearrangement uses TRBV19 and TRBJ2-5; maybe TRBD1 (6 bases). The CDR3 contains 14 residues. Germline values: CDR1 LNHDA, CDR2 SQIVND (reference sequence). V was clipped by 3 bases and J by 3 bases, with 11 bases between them. The CDR3: CASSIEGVEETQYF. In DNA, the CDR3 is TGTGCCAGTAGTATTGAGGGGGTGGAAGAGACCCAGTACTTC.

The chain combines TRBV6-6 with TRBJ2-3; 7 nucleotides agree with TRBD2. Per germline, CDR1 MNHNY and CDR2 SVGAGI (reference sequence). This CDR3 region has 14 residues. Trimming at V came to 5 bases and at J to 0 bases, leaving 2 bases not matched to a gene. The CDR3 region is CASSKGGSTDTQYF. The CDR3 DNA sequence: TGTGCCAGCAGTAAGGGAGGGAGCACAGATACGCAGTATTTT.

In this sample, this clone turned up a few times. V gene TRBV5-4 combines with J gene TRBJ2-7, with D perhaps TRBD2 (5 bases). The CDR3 totals 13 residues. Trimming took off 0 bases at V and 6 bases at J, with 10 bases between the two ends. Germline values: CDR1 SGHNT, CDR2 YYREEE (reference sequence). The CDR3 reads CASSLAGYLEQYF. The CDR3 DNA sequence: TGTGCCAGCAGCTTGGCGGGGTACCTCGAGCAGTACTTC.

This chain uses TRBV19 with TRBJ1-1; 9 bases match TRBD1. The CDR3 has 15 residues. Germline V gene sequence: CDR1 LNHDA, CDR2 SQIVND (reference sequence). With V trimmed by 5 bases and J by 0 bases, 4 bases remained unmatched. The CDR3 DNA follows: TGTGCCAGTAGTCTCTGGACAGGGGTGAACACTGAAGCTTTCTTT. Translation: CASSLWTGVNTEAFF. The whole variable domain, filled in from reference TRBV19 and TRBJ1-1, reads DGGITQSPKYLFRKEGQNVTLSCEQNLNHDAMYWYRQDPGQGLRLIYYSQIVNDFQKGDIAEGYSVSREKKESFPLTVTSAQKNPTAFYLCASSLWTGVNTEAFFGQGTRLTVV.

The chain recombines TRBV2 with TRBJ1-5; 7 nucleotides match TRBD1. Germline CDR1 is SNHLY and CDR2 is FYNNEI. After removal of 4 bases from V and 3 bases from J, the junction contained 9 bases not matched to a gene. This CDR3 comprises 16 residues. The DNA of the CDR3 is TGTGCCAGCAGTGCACAGGGGACAGCTTTCAATCAGCCCCAGCATTTT. Its protein product is CASSAQGTAFNQPQHF.

The chain has TRBV5-1 and TRBJ2-4; a weak D match, TRBD2 (5 bases). Per germline, CDR1 SGHRS and CDR2 YFSETQ. The CDR3 has 13 residues. The V and J ends lost 7 bases and 5 bases respectively, with 13 bases between them. DNA for the CDR3: TGCGCCAGCCACGTAACCGGGGAAAACATTCAGTACTTC. Protein sequence: CASHVTGENIQYF. Variable domain in full (rest from reference TRBV5-1 and TRBJ2-4): KAGVTQTPRYLIKTRGQQVTLSCSPISGHRSVSWYQQTPGQGLQFLFEYFSETQRNKGNFPGRFSGRQFSNSRSEMNVSTLELGDSALYLCASHVTGENIQYFGAGTRLSVL.

This chain uses TRBV1 with TRBJ2-1; TRBD2, the table's D call, was not compared with the DNA. TRBV1 has pseudogene status. The CDR3 is 16 amino acids. CDR3 sequence reads: CTSSQALSGTYNEQFF. The DNA of the CDR3 is TGCACCAGCAGCCAAGCCCTAAGCGGGACCTACAATGAGCAGTTCTTC.

The CDR3 bases are TGTGCCAGCAGTCCAGGGCTTCAGCTCACAGATACGCAGTATTTT. Translation: CASSPGLQLTDTQYF. V usage is TRBV7-9 and J usage is TRBJ2-3; the D gene is possibly TRBD1 (5 bases). This CDR3 has 15 residues. CDR1 and CDR2 (germline): SEHNR, FQNEAQ (reference sequence). Trimming pared 6 bases from V and 2 bases from J, leaving 15 bases between.

The chain couples TRBV5-1 to TRBJ2-3, with TRBD2 matching over 14 bases. Germline V gives CDR1 SGHRS, CDR2 YFSETQ. J lost 4 bases, V lost 4 bases, and 5 bases had no gene match. CDR3 length: 16 amino acids. CDR3 amino acids: CASSTGLAGVSDTQYF. Written as DNA, the CDR3 is TGCGCCAGCAGCACGGGACTAGCGGGAGTATCAGATACGCAGTATTTT. Complete variable domain (other parts from reference TRBV5-1 and TRBJ2-3): KAGVTQTPRYLIKTRGQQVTLSCSPISGHRSVSWYQQTPGQGLQFLFEYFSETQRNKGNFPGRFSGRQFSNSRSEMNVSTLELGDSALYLCASSTGLAGVSDTQYFGPGTRLTVL.

J is TRBJ2-5 and V is TRBV11-2; D not certain. Trimming stripped 1 base from V and 2 bases from J, with 5 bases between. The V gene's germline CDR1 is SGHAT and CDR2 FQNNGV. The CDR3 has 13 amino acids. In DNA form, the CDR3 reads TGTGCCAGCAGCTTAGGCCGGCAAGAGACCCAGTACTTC. This translates into CASSLGRQETQYF.

This clone has only one observation. The chain carries TRBV23-1 and TRBJ2-3; tentatively, D is TRBD2 (6 bases). TRBV23-1 is classed as an ORF, of uncertain function. The CDR3 is 14 residues long. Trimming left V 0 bases short and J 4 bases short, with 8 bases between. CDR3 sequence reads: CASSQSGRPDTQYF. The CDR3 region has the DNA TGCGCCAGCAGTCAATCAGGGAGGCCAGATACGCAGTATTTT.

The genes are TRBV11-1 and TRBJ2-2; tentatively, D is TRBD1 or TRBD2 (7 bases each). V lost 5 bases, J lost 6 bases, and 13 bases lay in between. From germline, CDR1 is SGHAT and CDR2 FQDESV (reference sequence). The CDR3 is 14 residues long. The CDR3 spells CASSPGGAAGELFF. The CDR3 DNA is TGTGCCAGCAGCCCAGGGGGGGCCGCCGGGGAGCTGTTTTTT.

The V gene is TRBV27, the J gene TRBJ1-2; tentative D call: TRBD1 (6 bases). The V gene lost 5 bases and the J gene lost 8 bases, with 21 bases spanning the gap. The CDR3 has 15 amino acids. Germline V lookup: CDR1 MNHEY, CDR2 SMNVEV (reference sequence). CDR3 region: CASSTTSLRGVGYTF. In nucleotides, the CDR3 is TGTGCCAGCAGTACGACATCCTTAAGGGGGGTCGGCTACACCTTC.

V gene TRBV9 combines with J gene TRBJ2-5; D gene unclear. The length of the CDR3 is 16 residues. Trimming shortened V by 0 bases and J by 0 bases, and 12 bases separated the two germline ends. From germline, CDR1 is SGDLS and CDR2 YYNGEE. Here the CDR3 DNA reads TGTGCCAGCAGCGTAGAGGGCGGAACGTACCAAGAGACCCAGTACTTC. Amino acid sequence: CASSVEGGTYQETQYF.

The chain combines TRBV27 with TRBJ2-2; D is ambiguous. Trimming pared 6 bases from V and 0 bases from J, leaving 8 bases between. The CDR3 totals 14 residues. Looked up from germline, CDR1 is MNHEY and CDR2 is SMNVEV (reference sequence). The CDR3 nucleotides are TGTGCCAGCAGGGTCTGGTCGAACACCGGGGAGCTGTTTTTT. As protein: CASRVWSNTGELFF.

The rearrangement uses TRBV11-2 and TRBJ2-5; 15 bases agree with TRBD2. CDR3 length equals 17 residues. The germline V gene encodes CDR1 SGHAT and CDR2 FQNNGV. V dropped 1 base and J dropped 5; count of bases not matched to a gene: 5. This CDR3 reads CASSLGTSGGARETQYF. CDR3 coding DNA: TGTGCCAGCAGCTTAGGGACTAGCGGGGGGGCCCGGGAGACCCAGTACTTC.

The table lists this clone with a few counts. V gene TRBV28 combines with J gene TRBJ2-5; TRBD1 agrees at 9 bases. The germline gives CDR1 MDHEN, CDR2 SYDVKM. J gave up 4 bases and V 5 bases, and 8 bases lay outside the gene matches. This CDR3 is built from 15 residues. This CDR3 is CASSLEQGAGETQYF. The CDR3, as DNA: TGTGCCAGCAGTCTCGAACAGGGGGCTGGAGAGACCCAGTACTTC.

The chain couples TRBV10-3 to TRBJ1-1; maybe TRBD1 (5 bases). The CDR3 has 14 residues. The germline V gene has CDR1 ENHRY and CDR2 SYGVKD. Between the trimmed V and J ends, which lost 6 bases and 1 base, there was a span of 12 bases. The CDR3 loop is CAISLGQTNTEAFF. CDR3 nucleotide sequence: TGTGCCATCAGCCTGGGGCAGACGAACACTGAAGCTTTCTTT.

This clone was observed once. The gene calls are TRBV10-1 and TRBJ2-6; D is ambiguous. The V gene's germline CDR1 is WNHNN and CDR2 SYGVQD (reference sequence). CDR3 length: 18 residues. Trimming took off 5 bases at V and 5 bases at J, with 22 bases between the two ends. CDR3 DNA sequence: TGCGCCAGCAGTTTTACCAAAAGATCGCACAGTCGGGCCAACGTCCTGACTTTC. It is translated as CASSFTKRSHSRANVLTF.

This chain connects TRBV5-1 to TRBJ2-7; 9 nucleotides match TRBD2. Per the germline V gene, CDR1 is SGHRS and CDR2 is YFSETQ. The ends lost 4 bases at V and 6 bases at J; junction bases unmatched: 17. The CDR3 has 17 residues. CDR3 in amino acids: CASSLERTIAGVFEQYF. The CDR3 nucleotides are TGCGCCAGCAGCCTTGAGCGGACAATAGCGGGAGTTTTCGAGCAGTACTTC.

The chain joins TRBV28 to TRBJ1-4, with D possibly matching TRBD1 (6 bases). Germline V gene sequence: CDR1 MDHEN, CDR2 SYDVKM. CDR3 length equals 15 residues. V lost 3 bases to trimming and J lost 6 bases, with 14 bases between them. The CDR3 protein is CASSLAQGLDEKLFF. CDR3 coding DNA: TGTGCCAGCAGTTTGGCTCAGGGGCTGGATGAAAAACTGTTTTTT.

The chain has TRBV14 and TRBJ2-7; 9 positions match TRBD2. Trimming at V came to 4 bases and at J to 6 bases, leaving 10 bases not matched to a gene. The CDR3 spans 15 residues. Germline values: CDR1 SGHDN, CDR2 FVKESK. The CDR3 DNA follows: TGTGCCAGCAGCCCCTTCGGGACTAGCTCTGGCGAGCAGTACTTC. Its translation is CASSPFGTSSGEQYF.

This chain connects TRBV5-1 to TRBJ1-5, with TRBD1 identical over 10 bases. V lost 0 bases to trimming and J lost 5 bases; unmatched junction nucleotides: 5. The CDR3 is 16 amino acids. Germline CDR1 and CDR2: SGHRS and YFSETQ. In DNA form, the CDR3 reads TGCGCCAGCAGCTTGGGGAGCGGGACAGGGGATCAGCCCCAGCATTTT. It encodes CASSLGSGTGDQPQHF.

This clone has only a few counts. The V and J genes are TRBV4-1 and TRBJ2-2, with 8 bases lining up with TRBD2. The V gene end was trimmed by 4 bases and the J gene end by 2 bases; junction bases not matched to a gene: 9. The CDR3 sequence is 17 residues long. From germline, CDR1 is MGHRA and CDR2 YSYEKL. The CDR3 DNA sequence: TGCGCCAGCAGCCCCCCCGGACTAGCCGCTAACACCGGGGAGCTGTTTTTT. Translated, it gives CASSPPGLAANTGELFF.

The V gene is TRBV5-6, the J gene TRBJ2-6, with D hard to call. Trimming stripped 7 bases from V and 5 bases from J, with 22 bases between. Germline V gene lookup returns CDR1 SGHDT and CDR2 YYEEEE. CDR3 length: 17 amino acids. CDR3 amino acids: CASSKTIVQSRANVLTF. CDR3 nucleotides: TGTGCCAGCTCAAAAACAATAGTCCAAAGTCGGGCCAACGTCCTGACTTTC.

The chain has TRBV19 and TRBJ2-6, with 8 bases that match TRBD1. Germline CDR1 and CDR2: LNHDA and SQIVND (reference sequence). The V segment lost 2 bases and the J segment 0 bases; nucleotides outside the gene matches: 9. The CDR3 is 19 residues long. This chain's CDR3 is CASSISIRTGSSGANVLTF. CDR3 DNA: TGTGCCAGTAGTATATCGATTAGGACAGGGAGCTCTGGGGCCAACGTCCTGACTTTC. Using reference TRBV19 and TRBJ2-6 for the parts outside the CDR3, the full variable domain is DGGITQSPKYLFRKEGQNVTLSCEQNLNHDAMYWYRQDPGQGLRLIYYSQIVNDFQKGDIAEGYSVSREKKESFPLTVTSAQKNPTAFYLCASSISIRTGSSGANVLTFGAGSRLTVL.